The 26 T cell receptor beta chains in this list originate from one sample, sequenced in a study of T-cell reconstitution after alpha-beta-depleted transplantation in children. Preparation of the TCRbeta library involved a method that used unique molecular identifiers. TCRdb itself ran the PCR reads through MiXCR, one entry per CDR3 protein. The sample carries around 380,000 distinct CDR3 sequences, 11% recorded once. The sample consisted of PBMCs from the stem cell graft donor, taken from the stem cell graft. The receptor source for this set is a human donor who donated a stem cell graft to a child with acute myeloid leukemia.

This clonotype appeared a few times. The chain couples TRBV7-2 to TRBJ2-3, with 7 nucleotides matching TRBD2. Trimming removed 4 bases from V and 1 base from J; junction bases left unmatched: 8. The CDR3 is made up of 16 amino acids. Germline lookup yields CDR1 SGHTA and CDR2 FQGNSA. CDR3 sequence: CASSSWASGGTDTQYF. The DNA of the CDR3 is TGTGCCAGCAGCTCATGGGCTAGCGGAGGCACAGATACGCAGTATTTT.

This clonotype was picked up many times. V and J are TRBV5-1 and TRBJ2-7, with D perhaps assigned TRBD1 or TRBD2 (5 bases each). V dropped 0 bases and J dropped 5 bases, with 12 bases sitting between them. CDR3 size: 14 residues. Germline V gives CDR1 SGHRS, CDR2 YFSETQ. CDR3 coding DNA: TGCGCCAGCAGCTTGGGAGGGGCCTGGGACGAGCAGTACTTC. Residues: CASSLGGAWDEQYF.

This chain links TRBV20-1 with TRBJ2-3; possible D gene TRBD1, 6 bases. Trimming pared 5 bases from V and 5 bases from J, leaving 8 bases between. CDR3 length equals 11 residues. CDR1 and CDR2 from the germline V gene are DFQATT and SNEGSKA (reference sequence). The CDR3 is CSAGGLDTQYF. Here the CDR3 DNA reads TGCAGTGCTGGGGGCCTAGATACGCAGTATTTT.

V and J are TRBV5-1 and TRBJ2-1; D unresolved. The V end lost 3 bases, the J end lost 7 bases, and 17 bases lay between the germline ends. Germline CDR1 is SGHRS and CDR2 is YFSETQ. CDR3 length equals 15 residues. CDR3 bases: TGCGCCAGCAGCTCGCTCCCCGTAGGGTCGAATGAGCAGTTCTTC. Protein: CASSSLPVGSNEQFF. Full variable domain (remainder filled in from reference TRBV5-1 and TRBJ2-1): KAGVTQTPRYLIKTRGQQVTLSCSPISGHRSVSWYQQTPGQGLQFLFEYFSETQRNKGNFPGRFSGRQFSNSRSEMNVSTLELGDSALYLCASSSLPVGSNEQFFGPGTRLTVL.

This clonotype has a handful of counts. J is TRBJ2-5 and V is TRBV7-6; D is possibly TRBD2 (7 bases). The CDR3 loop spans 15 amino acids. The germline V gene encodes CDR1 SGHVS and CDR2 FNYEAQ. The ends were cut back, 4 bases at V and 4 bases at J, with 16 bases in the middle. CDR3 protein: CASSSRGGERETQYF. As DNA, the CDR3 is TGTGCCAGCAGCTCAAGAGGGGGGGAAAGAGAGACCCAGTACTTC. Drawing the rest from reference TRBV7-6 and TRBJ2-5, the complete variable domain is GAGVSQSPRYKVTKRGQDVALRCDPISGHVSLYWYRQALGQGPEFLTYFNYEAQQDKSGLPNDRFSAERPEGSISTLTIQRTEQRDSAMYRCASSSRGGERETQYFGPGTRLLVL.

The chain is built from TRBV6-5 and TRBJ2-2; 12 bases are a match to TRBD2. V was pared by 2 bases and J by 4 bases, with 8 bases of the junction left unmatched. The V gene's germline CDR1 is MNHEY and CDR2 SVGAGI. The length of the CDR3 is 18 residues. CDR3 residues: CASSYASSGGAPTGELFF. The CDR3 bases are TGTGCCAGCAGTTACGCCTCTAGCGGGGGGGCCCCCACCGGGGAGCTGTTTTTT.

This clonotype has at least ten counts. This sequence joins TRBV7-2 and TRBJ1-1; D not certain. The CDR3 runs to 14 residues. The germline V gene encodes CDR1 SGHTA and CDR2 FQGNSA. Trimming left V 4 bases short and J 2 bases short, with 11 bases between. The CDR3, as DNA: TGTGCCAGCAGCTCCGGACTGATAAACACTGAAGCTTTCTTT. Protein product: CASSSGLINTEAFF.

The chain uses TRBV4-1 and TRBJ2-2; 9 bases are shared with TRBD1. V was clipped by 3 bases and J by 4 bases; unmatched bases: 6. The germline V gene has CDR1 MGHRA and CDR2 YSYEKL. CDR3 length: 16 amino acids. Here the CDR3 reads CASSQRTGGITGELFF. CDR3 DNA sequence: TGCGCCAGCAGCCAGAGAACAGGGGGCATCACCGGGGAGCTGTTTTTT.

Many counts were recorded for this clonotype. V gene TRBV5-5 combines with J gene TRBJ2-7; the match to TRBD2 covers 7 bases. The junction had 9 bases not matched to a gene; V was cut back by 0 bases and J by 0 bases. Germline loops: CDR1 SGHKS, CDR2 YYEKEE (reference sequence). CDR3 length equals 17 residues. Here the CDR3 DNA reads TGTGCCAGCAGCTTGGTGTTGCTAGCGGCCAGCTCCTACGAGCAGTACTTC. Translated, it gives CASSLVLLAASSYEQYF.

A few counts support this clonotype. CDR3 in DNA: TGCAGTGCTGGAAATCCGGGACAGGTTACAGATACGCAGTATTTT. This gives the protein CSAGNPGQVTDTQYF. The gene calls are TRBV20-1 and TRBJ2-3; the match to TRBD1 covers 8 bases. Per germline, CDR1 DFQATT and CDR2 SNEGSKA (reference sequence). The CDR3 runs 15 residues. V dropped 5 bases and J dropped 3; count of bases not matched to a gene: 10.

The CDR3 region is CASSLGKLAIRYNEQFF. DNA of the CDR3: TGTGCCAGCAGCTTAGGAAAGCTGGCGATTCGTTACAATGAGCAGTTCTTC. The chain employs TRBV7-8 and TRBJ2-1; D gene uncertain. V lost 1 base, J lost 4 bases, and 17 bases lay in between. The germline V gene encodes CDR1 SGHVS and CDR2 FQNEAQ. This CDR3 has 17 amino acids.

This clonotype was recorded many times. The genes are TRBV5-1 and TRBJ2-3; D remains ambiguous. Germline V gene lookup returns CDR1 SGHRS and CDR2 YFSETQ. The CDR3 is made up of 16 amino acids. Trimming removed 4 bases from V and 1 base from J, with 16 bases in between. The CDR3 coding sequence is TGCGCCAGCAGCAGAGACAAACCCTACGGCACAGATACGCAGTATTTT. Its translation: CASSRDKPYGTDTQYF.

This clonotype was counted at least ten times. The chain uses TRBV7-8 and TRBJ1-1, with 8 bases aligning to TRBD1. CDR3 length equals 14 residues. Looked up from germline, CDR1 is SGHVS and CDR2 is FQNEAQ. V lost 5 bases to trimming and J lost 1 base; unmatched junction nucleotides: 3. CDR3 region: CASSTGTGNTEAFF. Written as DNA, the CDR3 is TGTGCCAGCAGCACTGGGACAGGGAACACTGAAGCTTTCTTT. The variable domain in full, with the rest retrieved from reference TRBV7-8 and TRBJ1-1, is GAGVSQSPRYKVAKRGQDVALRCDPISGHVSLFWYQQALGQGPEFLTYFQNEAQLDKSGLPSDRFFAERPEGSVSTLKIQRTQQEDSAVYLCASSTGTGNTEAFFGQGTRLTVV.

This clonotype was observed at least ten times. The genes are TRBV6-2 or TRBV6-3 and TRBJ2-5; D remains ambiguous. In germline, CDR1 is MNHEY, CDR2 SVGEGT. This CDR3 contains 14 residues. V was cut by 5 bases and J by 2 bases, with 12 bases left in between. DNA of the CDR3: TGTGCCAGCAGTCCACGGACGGCACAAGAGACCCAGTACTTC. It codes for CASSPRTAQETQYF.

The sample holds a few counts of this clonotype. The rearrangement links TRBV27 to TRBJ2-7, with 10 bases aligning to TRBD1. Germline V gene data show CDR1 as MNHEY and CDR2 as SMNVEV (reference sequence). The CDR3 runs to 14 residues. The J segment lost 7 bases and the V segment lost 3 bases, leaving 6 bases of the junction unmatched. The CDR3: CASSLGTGVREQYF. The CDR3 DNA follows: TGTGCCAGCAGTTTGGGGACAGGGGTCCGGGAGCAGTACTTC.

V and J are TRBV29-1 and TRBJ1-6; TRBD1 agrees at 7 bases. Germline V lookup: CDR1 SQVTM, CDR2 ANQGSEA. The CDR3 runs 14 residues. Unmatched junction bases numbered 8, after V lost 6 bases and J lost 6 bases. This CDR3 reads CSVKTGQINSPLHF. CDR3 bases: TGCAGCGTAAAGACGGGACAGATTAATTCACCCCTCCACTTT. The whole variable domain, remainder taken from reference TRBV29-1 and TRBJ1-6, is SAVISQKPSRDICQRGTSLTIQCQVDSQVTMMFWYRQQPGQSLTLIATANQGSEATYESGFVIDKFPISRPNLTFSTLTVSNMSPEDSSIYLCSVKTGQINSPLHFGNGTRLTVT.

The V and J genes are TRBV20-1 and TRBJ2-3; 7 nucleotides align to TRBD2. The CDR3 extends over 14 amino acids. Germline V gene sequence: CDR1 DFQATT, CDR2 SNEGSKA (reference sequence). V was clipped by 6 bases and J by 6 bases; unmatched bases: 12. CDR3 bases: TGCAGTGCCCGAGGGGAGGGCTCGGGTGATACGCAGTATTTT. It encodes CSARGEGSGDTQYF.

This clonotype has more than one count but fewer than ten. CDR3 in amino acids: CASSQEGLAGGLVGELFF. CDR3 nucleotides: TGCGCCAGCAGCCAAGAGGGACTAGCGGGAGGTCTCGTCGGGGAGCTGTTTTTT. The V call is TRBV4-1, the J call TRBJ2-2; 15 bases agree with TRBD2. The V segment lost 0 bases and the J segment 7 bases; nucleotides outside the gene matches: 6. The length of the CDR3 is 18 residues. Germline assignment: CDR1 MGHRA and CDR2 YSYEKL.

The chain couples TRBV7-8 to TRBJ2-2, with TRBD2 identical over 12 bases. After removal of 5 bases from V and 8 bases from J, the junction contained 12 bases not matched to a gene. This CDR3 is built from 17 residues. Germline values: CDR1 SGHVS, CDR2 FQNEAQ. As DNA, the CDR3 is TGTGCCAGCAGCCCTCGAAGACTAGCGGGAGTTTCTGGGGAGCTGTTTTTT. Encoded protein: CASSPRRLAGVSGELFF. The whole variable domain, filled in from reference TRBV7-8 and TRBJ2-2, reads GAGVSQSPRYKVAKRGQDVALRCDPISGHVSLFWYQQALGQGPEFLTYFQNEAQLDKSGLPSDRFFAERPEGSVSTLKIQRTQQEDSAVYLCASSPRRLAGVSGELFFGEGSRLTVL.

This clonotype was picked up a small number of times. The chain joins TRBV7-8 to TRBJ1-1; D remains ambiguous. The CDR3 consists of 11 residues. Deletions cut 2 bases from V and 8 bases from J, with 6 bases between. Germline-derived CDR1 and CDR2 are SGHVS and FQNEAQ. In nucleotides, the CDR3 is TGTGCCAGCAGCTTAACGCAGGAAGCTTTCTTT. Translation gives CASSLTQEAFF.

In this sample, this clonotype turned up a few times. The genes are TRBV19 and TRBJ2-1; D may be TRBD1 (5 bases). This CDR3 has 14 amino acids. V lost 8 bases and J lost 0, with 11 bases in between. Per germline, CDR1 LNHDA and CDR2 SQIVND (reference sequence). CDR3 DNA: TGTGCCAGTTCTGTAACAGGCTCCTACAATGAGCAGTTCTTC. This translates into CASSVTGSYNEQFF.

This clonotype was found a few times. The chain is built from TRBV5-1 and TRBJ1-6; no clear D gene. CDR1 and CDR2 (germline): SGHRS, YFSETQ. Trimming pared 0 bases from V and 9 bases from J, leaving 7 bases between. The CDR3 extends over 13 amino acids. CDR3 bases: TGCGCCAGCAGCTTGGAGGCGGTTTCACCCCTCCACTTT. Translation gives CASSLEAVSPLHF.

CDR3 loop: CASRINSGGATGELFF. CDR3 DNA: TGTGCCAGCAGAATAAATAGCGGGGGGGCTACCGGGGAGCTGTTTTTT. V and J are TRBV12-3 or TRBV12-4 and TRBJ2-2; 11 bases are shared with TRBD2. This CDR3 region has 16 residues. The V segment lost 6 bases and the J segment 5 bases; nucleotides outside the gene matches: 8.

This clonotype was picked up a small number of times. This chain uses TRBV29-1 with TRBJ2-3, with 7 positions matching TRBD1. Germline V gives CDR1 SQVTM, CDR2 ANQGSEA. Trimming at V came to 6 bases and at J to 6 bases, leaving 12 bases not matched to a gene. CDR3 length equals 14 residues. CDR3 sequence reads: CSVGQYSQADTQYF. The CDR3 DNA reads TGCAGCGTGGGACAGTACTCTCAGGCGGATACGCAGTATTTT.

This clonotype showed up just a few times. This chain uses TRBV5-5 with TRBJ2-3; no reliable D call. CDR3 length: 13 residues. V dropped 2 bases and J dropped 2 bases, with 6 bases sitting between them. Germline lookup yields CDR1 SGHKS and CDR2 YYEKEE (reference sequence). CDR3 loop: CASSFEFTDTQYF. The CDR3 nucleotides are TGTGCCAGCAGCTTCGAGTTCACAGATACGCAGTATTTT.

This clonotype occurred a few times. The chain couples TRBV7-2 to TRBJ1-3; TRBD1 is a possible D gene (6 bases). V was clipped by 5 bases and J by 6 bases, with 20 bases between them. Germline V gene sequence: CDR1 SGHTA, CDR2 FQGNSA. This CDR3 spans 16 amino acids. In DNA, the CDR3 is TGTGCCAGCAGCAGGTCCGGGGGGCTCTCCGAAAACACCATATATTTT. Its protein is CASSRSGGLSENTIYF.